This T cell receptor beta chain was sequenced during a study of cytomegalovirus exposure and HLA in healthy donors. Findings and caveats of the study: Subsequent analysis of the roughly 120 validation repertoires found a tendency for first-cohort TCR clusters to co-occur. Some public TCRs appeared in many individuals, while most sequences were rare.

This table comes from immunoSEQ multiplex PCR, and its TCRdb copy is limited to in-frame clones, with some not included. This table has 300,000 to 400,000 clones, around 90% appearing once. The donors were in the roughly 120-subject validation cohort; that cohort was separate from the roughly 700-subject first cohort. Turning to this clone: Antigen unknown.

The CDR3 length is 12 residues. Germline loops: CDR1 SNHLY, CDR2 FYNNEI. The receptor's source is a man aged 30 to 39 in good health and CMV-seronegative. Sample: PBMCs. The V call is TRBV2, the J call TRBJ1-2, with D tentatively TRBD1 (5 bases). CDR3 sequence reads: CRRQSLNYGYTF. The DNA of the CDR3 is TGTCGTCGACAGTCACTTAACTATGGCTACACCTTC.